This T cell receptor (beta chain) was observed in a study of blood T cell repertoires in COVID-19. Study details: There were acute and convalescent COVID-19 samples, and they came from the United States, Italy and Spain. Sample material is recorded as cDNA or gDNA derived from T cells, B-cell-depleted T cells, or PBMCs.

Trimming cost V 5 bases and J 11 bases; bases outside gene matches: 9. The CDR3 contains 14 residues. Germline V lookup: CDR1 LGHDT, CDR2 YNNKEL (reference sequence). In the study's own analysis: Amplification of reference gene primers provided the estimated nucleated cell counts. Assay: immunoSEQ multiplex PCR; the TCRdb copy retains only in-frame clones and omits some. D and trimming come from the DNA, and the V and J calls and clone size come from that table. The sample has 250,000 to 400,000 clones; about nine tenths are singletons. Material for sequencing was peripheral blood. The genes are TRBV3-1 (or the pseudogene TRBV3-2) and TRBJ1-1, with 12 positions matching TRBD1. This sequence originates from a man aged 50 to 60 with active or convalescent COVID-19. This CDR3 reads CASSGRDRGPEAFF. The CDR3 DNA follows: TGTGCCAGCAGCGGCCGGGACAGGGGGCCCGAGGCTTTCTTT.